The 3 T cell receptor beta chains listed next were all sequenced from one sample in a study of cytomegalovirus exposure and HLA in healthy donors. Researchers ran the PCR with 60 Vbeta and 13 Jbeta primers. Clones were read by immunoSEQ multiplex PCR, and TCRdb kept only the in-frame ones, dropping some. Of around 140,000 clones listed, approximately 84% are singletons. Specimen: PBMCs. All receptors come from a woman aged 40-49 years in good health and CMV-seronegative.

The chain recombines TRBV27 with TRBJ2-6; TRBD2 is a possible D gene (5 bases). Trimming left V 0 bases short and J 4 bases short, with 10 bases between. The CDR3 sequence is 16 residues long. Per the germline V gene, CDR1 is MNHEY and CDR2 is SMNVEV (reference sequence). CDR3 nucleotide sequence: TGTGCCAGCAGTTTATCGGCGGGCTGGGGGGCCAACGTCCTGACTTTC. Amino acid sequence: CASSLSAGWGANVLTF.

The genes are TRBV5-4 and TRBJ2-7; 7 bases are shared with TRBD2. This CDR3 contains 15 residues. Germline-derived CDR1 and CDR2 are SGHNT and YYREEE (reference sequence). V shed 3 bases and J 2 bases; nucleotides not matched to a gene: 8. The CDR3 DNA sequence: TGTGCCAGCAGCTCCCGGGGGGATATGGCCTACGAGCAGTACTTC. Its translation is CASSSRGDMAYEQYF.

V gene TRBV10-3 combines with J gene TRBJ2-7; D gene uncertain. This CDR3 spans 15 amino acids. CDR1 is ENHRY, CDR2 SYGVKD, per germline. V lost 6 bases to trimming and J lost 0 bases, with 15 bases between them. The CDR3 sequence is CAIRSTTSSSYEQYF. The CDR3, as DNA: TGTGCCATCAGGAGTACTACCTCGAGCTCCTACGAGCAGTACTTC.